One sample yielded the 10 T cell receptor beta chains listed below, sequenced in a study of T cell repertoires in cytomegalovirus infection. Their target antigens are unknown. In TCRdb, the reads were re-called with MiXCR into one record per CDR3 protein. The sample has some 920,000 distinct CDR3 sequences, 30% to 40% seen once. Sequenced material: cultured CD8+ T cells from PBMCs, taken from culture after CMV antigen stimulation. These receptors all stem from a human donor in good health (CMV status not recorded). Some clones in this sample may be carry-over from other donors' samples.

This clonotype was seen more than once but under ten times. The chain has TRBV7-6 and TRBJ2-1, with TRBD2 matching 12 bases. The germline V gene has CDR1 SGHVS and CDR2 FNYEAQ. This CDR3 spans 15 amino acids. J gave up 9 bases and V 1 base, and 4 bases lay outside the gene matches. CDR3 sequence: CASSLGGLAGIEQFF. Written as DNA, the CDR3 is TGTGCCAGCAGCTTAGGGGGACTAGCGGGCATTGAGCAGTTCTTC. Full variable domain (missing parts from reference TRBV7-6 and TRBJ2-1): GAGVSQSPRYKVTKRGQDVALRCDPISGHVSLYWYRQALGQGPEFLTYFNYEAQQDKSGLPNDRFSAERPEGSISTLTIQRTEQRDSAMYRCASSLGGLAGIEQFFGPGTRLTVL.

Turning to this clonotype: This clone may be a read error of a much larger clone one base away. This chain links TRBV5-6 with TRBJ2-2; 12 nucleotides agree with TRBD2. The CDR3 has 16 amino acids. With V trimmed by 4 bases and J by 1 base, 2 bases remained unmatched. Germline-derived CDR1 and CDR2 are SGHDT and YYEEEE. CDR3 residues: CASSRTSGVNTGELFF. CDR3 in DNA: TGTGCCAGCAGCCGGACTAGCGGGGTGAACACCGGGGAGCTGTTTTTT.

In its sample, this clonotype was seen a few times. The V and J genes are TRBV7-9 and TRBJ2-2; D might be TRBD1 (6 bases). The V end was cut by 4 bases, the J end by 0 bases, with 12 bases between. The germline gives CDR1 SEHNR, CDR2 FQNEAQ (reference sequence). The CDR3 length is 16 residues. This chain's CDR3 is CASSSPQGPNTGELFF. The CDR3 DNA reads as TGTGCCAGCAGCTCACCCCAGGGGCCGAACACCGGGGAGCTGTTTTTT.

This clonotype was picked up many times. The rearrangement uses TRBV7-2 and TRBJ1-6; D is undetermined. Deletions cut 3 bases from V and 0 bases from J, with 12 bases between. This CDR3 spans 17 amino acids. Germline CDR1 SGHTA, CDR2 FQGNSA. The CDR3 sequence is CASSFFLSSSYNSPLHF. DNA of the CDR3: TGTGCCAGCAGCTTTTTCCTCTCAAGCTCCTATAATTCACCCCTCCACTTT.

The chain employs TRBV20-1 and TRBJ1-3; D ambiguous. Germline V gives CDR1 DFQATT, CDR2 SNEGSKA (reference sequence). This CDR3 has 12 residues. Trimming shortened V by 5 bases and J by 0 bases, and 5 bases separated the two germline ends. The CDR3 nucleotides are TGCAGTGCTCCGCTCTCTGGAAACACCATATATTTT. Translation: CSAPLSGNTIYF.

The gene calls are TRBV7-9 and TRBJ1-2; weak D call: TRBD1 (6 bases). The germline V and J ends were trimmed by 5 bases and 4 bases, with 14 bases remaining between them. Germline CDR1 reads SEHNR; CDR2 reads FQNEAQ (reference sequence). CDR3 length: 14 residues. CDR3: CASSAKQGVYGYTF. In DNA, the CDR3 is TGTGCCAGCAGCGCGAAACAGGGAGTCTATGGCTACACCTTC. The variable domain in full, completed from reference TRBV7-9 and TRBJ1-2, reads DTGVSQNPRHKITKRGQNVTFRCDPISEHNRLYWYRQTLGQGPEFLTYFQNEAQLEKSRLLSDRFSAERPKGSFSTLEIQRTEQGDSAMYLCASSAKQGVYGYTFGSGTRLTVV.

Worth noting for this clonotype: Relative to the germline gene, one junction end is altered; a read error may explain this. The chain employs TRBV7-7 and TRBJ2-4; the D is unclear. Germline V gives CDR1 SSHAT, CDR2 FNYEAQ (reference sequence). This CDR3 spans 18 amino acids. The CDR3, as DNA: TGTGCTAGCAGCTGGAGAGAAGACCAACGATGGGCCAAAAACATTCAGTACTTC. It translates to CASSWREDQRWAKNIQYF.

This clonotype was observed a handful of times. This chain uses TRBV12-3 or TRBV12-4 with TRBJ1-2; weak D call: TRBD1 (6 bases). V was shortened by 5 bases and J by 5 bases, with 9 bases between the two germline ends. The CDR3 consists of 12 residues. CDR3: CASSGGGYGYTF. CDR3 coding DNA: TGTGCCAGCAGTGGAGGGGGATATGGCTACACCTTC.

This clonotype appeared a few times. The chain's CDR3 is CASSSRSVFAGSEQYV. The DNA of the CDR3 is TGTGCCAGCAGCTCCCGCTCGGTTTTTGCTGGATCCGAGCAGTACGTC. The chain links TRBV28 to TRBJ2-7; D is unresolved. Germline-derived CDR1 and CDR2 are MDHEN and SYDVKM. CDR3 length: 16 amino acids. V was pared by 6 bases and J by 6 bases, with 24 bases between.

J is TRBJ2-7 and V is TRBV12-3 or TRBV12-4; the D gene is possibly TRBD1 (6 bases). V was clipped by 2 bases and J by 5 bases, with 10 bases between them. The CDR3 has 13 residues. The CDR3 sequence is CASSLTGTDEQYV. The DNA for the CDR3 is TGTGCCAGCAGTTTAACAGGGACCGACGAGCAGTACGTC.